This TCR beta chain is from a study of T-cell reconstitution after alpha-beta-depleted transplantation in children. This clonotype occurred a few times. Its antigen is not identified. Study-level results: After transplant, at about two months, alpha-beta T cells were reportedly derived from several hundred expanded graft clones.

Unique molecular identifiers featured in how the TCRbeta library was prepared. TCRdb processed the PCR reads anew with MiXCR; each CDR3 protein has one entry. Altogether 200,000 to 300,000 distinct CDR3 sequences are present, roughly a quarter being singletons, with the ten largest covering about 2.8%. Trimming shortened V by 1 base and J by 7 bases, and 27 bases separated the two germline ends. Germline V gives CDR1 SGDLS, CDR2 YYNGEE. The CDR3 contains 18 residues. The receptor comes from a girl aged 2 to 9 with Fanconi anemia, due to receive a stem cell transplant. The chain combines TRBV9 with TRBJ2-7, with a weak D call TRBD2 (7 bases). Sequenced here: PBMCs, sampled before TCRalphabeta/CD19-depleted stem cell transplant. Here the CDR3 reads CASSVRAEGGANVEEQYF. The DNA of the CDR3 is TGTGCCAGCAGCGTAAGGGCCGAAGGGGGGGCCAACGTTGAAGAGCAGTACTTC.